These T cell receptor beta chains were read from a single sample in a study of blood T cell repertoires in COVID-19. Generated by immunoSEQ multiplex PCR, the TCRdb table keeps only in-frame clones and is missing some. The sample lists some 200,000 clones; around 80% were seen once. The specimen sequenced was PBMCs or T cells enriched from blood (not recorded which). Receptors were obtained from a woman aged 45 to 65 who had recovered from COVID-19. Both conserved end residues are part of each CDR3. Each record gives: J gene, D gene, V gene, clone size, CDR3 DNA, CDR3 protein. A D gene is named only where the DNA matches it firmly. Part of the rows lack a size; the others show once, few, many or a class for expanded clones.

J gene: TRBJ2-3
D gene: -
V gene: TRBV10-1
clone size: -
CDR3 DNA: TGCGCCAGCAGTGACTTAGCGGTCTCTAGCACAGATACGCAGTATTTT
CDR3 protein: CASSDLAVSSTDTQYF

J gene: TRBJ2-7
D gene: TRBD2
V gene: TRBV2
clone size: -
CDR3 DNA: TGTGCCAGCGGCGGGAGCTCCTACGAGCAGTACTTC
CDR3 protein: CASGGSSYEQYF

J gene: TRBJ2-7
D gene: TRBD2
V gene: TRBV10-2
clone size: -
CDR3 DNA: TGCGCCAGCAGTGGGCTAGCGGGAGGCTCCTACGAGCAGTACTTC
CDR3 protein: CASSGLAGGSYEQYF

J gene: TRBJ1-1
D gene: TRBD1
V gene: TRBV7-2
clone size: once
CDR3 DNA: TGTGCCAGCAGCTACCGACAGGGGGCGGGGAACACTGAAGCTTTCTTT
CDR3 protein: CASSYRQGAGNTEAFF

J gene: TRBJ2-7
D gene: TRBD2
V gene: TRBV3-1/TRBV3-2
clone size: -
CDR3 DNA: TGTGCCAGCAGCCTGACTAGCGGAGGGTGGGACGAGCAGTACTTC
CDR3 protein: CASSLTSGGWDEQYF

J gene: TRBJ2-5
D gene: TRBD2
V gene: TRBV10-3
clone size: once
CDR3 DNA: TGTGCCATCAGCTTCGGGGCGGGAGGGCCGGAGACCCAGTACTTC
CDR3 protein: CAISFGAGGPETQYF

J gene: TRBJ2-7
D gene: TRBD2
V gene: TRBV6-5
clone size: -
CDR3 DNA: TGTGCCAGCAGTTACTCGCTAGCGGGAACCTACGAGCAGTACTTC
CDR3 protein: CASSYSLAGTYEQYF

J gene: TRBJ2-5
D gene: -
V gene: TRBV5-8
clone size: -
CDR3 DNA: TGTGCCAGCAGCTTTTCCGGAGTCCAAGAGACCCAGTACTTC
CDR3 protein: CASSFSGVQETQYF

J gene: TRBJ1-1
D gene: -
V gene: TRBV20-1
clone size: -
CDR3 DNA: TGCAGTGCTAGTAGGGGAAATGGGAACACTGAAGCTTTCTTT
CDR3 protein: CSASRGNGNTEAFF

J gene: TRBJ2-3
D gene: TRBD2
V gene: TRBV30
clone size: once
CDR3 DNA: TGTGCCTGGAGTAGGAGGGAGGGCCACACAGATACGCAGTATTTT
CDR3 protein: CAWSRREGHTDTQYF

J gene: TRBJ2-7
D gene: -
V gene: TRBV10-3
clone size: -
CDR3 DNA: TGTGCCGCCTCTAACCCCTCCAACAGGGTCGCCTCCTACGAGCAGTACTTC
CDR3 protein: CAASNPSNRVASYEQYF

J gene: TRBJ2-1
D gene: -
V gene: TRBV30
clone size: -
CDR3 DNA: TGTGCCTCTGGGTCGGGGAATGAGCAGTTCTTC
CDR3 protein: CASGSGNEQFF

J gene: TRBJ1-1
D gene: TRBD1
V gene: TRBV27
clone size: -
CDR3 DNA: TGTGCCAGCAGACGAGGGACAGGGTGGGATCCTGGCACTGAAGCTTTCTTT
CDR3 protein: CASRRGTGWDPGTEAFF

J gene: TRBJ1-2
D gene: TRBD1
V gene: TRBV5-4
clone size: once
CDR3 DNA: TGTGCCAGCAGCTTGCCTCTCGGACAGGGGGGCGATGGCTACACCTTC
CDR3 protein: CASSLPLGQGGDGYTF

J gene: TRBJ2-7
D gene: -
V gene: TRBV2
clone size: -
CDR3 DNA: TGTGCCAGCAGCCCAGGATCCTACGAGCAGTACTTC
CDR3 protein: CASSPGSYEQYF

J gene: TRBJ1-3
D gene: TRBD1
V gene: TRBV7-9
clone size: -
CDR3 DNA: TGTGCCAGCAGCTTCCGGACAGGGGATGCTGGAAACACCATATATTTT
CDR3 protein: CASSFRTGDAGNTIYF

J gene: TRBJ1-1
D gene: -
V gene: TRBV5-6
clone size: -
CDR3 DNA: TGTGCCAGCAGCTTGGCAGGGAACCTGAACACTGAAGCTTTCTTT
CDR3 protein: CASSLAGNLNTEAFF

J gene: TRBJ1-1
D gene: TRBD1
V gene: TRBV10-3
clone size: -
CDR3 DNA: TGTGCCATCAGGGGACAGGACACTGAAGCTTTCTTT
CDR3 protein: CAIRGQDTEAFF

J gene: TRBJ2-1
D gene: TRBD2
V gene: TRBV2
clone size: -
CDR3 DNA: TGTGCCAGCAGACTAACGGGGGGTGAGCAGTTCTTC
CDR3 protein: CASRLTGGEQFF

J gene: TRBJ1-1
D gene: -
V gene: TRBV19
clone size: -
CDR3 DNA: TGTGCCAGTACCTCCGGACACCTGAACACTGAAGCTTTCTTT
CDR3 protein: CASTSGHLNTEAFF

J gene: TRBJ2-1
D gene: -
V gene: TRBV15
clone size: -
CDR3 DNA: TGTGCCACCTGCGCCGAGGGCAGCACCTACAATGAGCAGTTCTTC
CDR3 protein: CATCAEGSTYNEQFF

J gene: TRBJ2-2
D gene: TRBD1
V gene: TRBV7-2
clone size: -
CDR3 DNA: TGTGCCAGCAGCTCTTCCGGGACAGGGGCCTTCACCGGGGAGCTGTTTTTT
CDR3 protein: CASSSSGTGAFTGELFF

J gene: TRBJ2-1
D gene: -
V gene: TRBV7-3
clone size: -
CDR3 DNA: TGTGCCAGCAGCCACCCGAGCGCGACAGGCTTAGATGAGCAGTTCTTC
CDR3 protein: CASSHPSATGLDEQFF

J gene: TRBJ1-2
D gene: -
V gene: TRBV10-1
clone size: -
CDR3 DNA: TGCGCCATCGGAATTTTTCATCTGGGGGGGCATAACTATGGCTACACCTTC
CDR3 protein: CAIGIFHLGGHNYGYTF

J gene: TRBJ1-5
D gene: -
V gene: TRBV28
clone size: -
CDR3 DNA: TGTGCCAGCAGTTCAGTCGAAGTGGGCAGGGATCAGCCCCAGCATTTT
CDR3 protein: CASSSVEVGRDQPQHF

J gene: TRBJ2-1
D gene: -
V gene: TRBV19
clone size: -
CDR3 DNA: TGTGCCAGTAAGAGGGCGAGCTCCTACAATGAGCAGTTCTTC
CDR3 protein: CASKRASSYNEQFF

J gene: TRBJ2-5
D gene: -
V gene: TRBV6-5
clone size: -
CDR3 DNA: TGTGCCAGCAGTTCAACTAGGAATCAAGAGACCCAGTACTTC
CDR3 protein: CASSSTRNQETQYF

J gene: TRBJ2-5
D gene: TRBD2
V gene: TRBV29-1
clone size: -
CDR3 DNA: TGCAGCGTTGTGATCGGGACTAGCCAAGAGACCCAGTACTTC
CDR3 protein: CSVVIGTSQETQYF

J gene: TRBJ2-5
D gene: TRBD2
V gene: TRBV7-3
clone size: -
CDR3 DNA: TGTGCCAGCAGCTCAGGGACTAGCGGGGGCCAAGAGACCCAGTACTTC
CDR3 protein: CASSSGTSGGQETQYF

J gene: TRBJ1-1
D gene: -
V gene: TRBV29-1
clone size: -
CDR3 DNA: TGCAGCGCAGTAAGTCAGGGGAACACTGAAGCTTTCTTT
CDR3 protein: CSAVSQGNTEAFF

J gene: TRBJ1-5
D gene: TRBD1
V gene: TRBV4-1
clone size: -
CDR3 DNA: TGCGCCAGCAGCCAAATTACAGGGGGCCGTCAGCCCCAGCATTTT
CDR3 protein: CASSQITGGRQPQHF

J gene: TRBJ2-3
D gene: -
V gene: TRBV18
clone size: -
CDR3 DNA: TGTGCCAGCTCCCCCCCACACTATCCTAGCACAGATACGCAGTATTTT
CDR3 protein: CASSPPHYPSTDTQYF

J gene: TRBJ2-7
D gene: TRBD2
V gene: TRBV5-6
clone size: -
CDR3 DNA: TGTGCCAGCAGCTCGACTAGCGGGATTGCCTACGAGCAGTACTTC
CDR3 protein: CASSSTSGIAYEQYF

J gene: TRBJ2-5
D gene: TRBD2
V gene: TRBV3-1/TRBV3-2
clone size: once
CDR3 DNA: TGTGCCAGCAGCCAAGGGGGGACTAGATTGATCGAGACCCAGTACTTC
CDR3 protein: CASSQGGTRLIETQYF

J gene: TRBJ2-2
D gene: TRBD1
V gene: TRBV27
clone size: -
CDR3 DNA: TGTGCCAGCAGTTTGACAGGGGGGAACACCGGGGAGCTGTTTTTT
CDR3 protein: CASSLTGGNTGELFF

J gene: TRBJ2-7
D gene: TRBD2
V gene: TRBV19
clone size: -
CDR3 DNA: TGTGCCAGTAGCACCTTTAGGACTAGCGGGACTTCCTACGAGCAGTACTTC
CDR3 protein: CASSTFRTSGTSYEQYF

J gene: TRBJ2-1
D gene: -
V gene: TRBV18
clone size: -
CDR3 DNA: TGTGCCAGCTCACAGGACAGCTACAATGAGCAGTTCTTC
CDR3 protein: CASSQDSYNEQFF

J gene: TRBJ1-2
D gene: TRBD1
V gene: TRBV30
clone size: -
CDR3 DNA: TGTGCCTGGAGCCAACAGGGGAACTATGGCTACACCTTC
CDR3 protein: CAWSQQGNYGYTF

J gene: TRBJ1-1
D gene: -
V gene: TRBV5-1
clone size: -
CDR3 DNA: TGCGCCAGCGGTCGCGGGGGAACCAACACTGAAGCTTTCTTT
CDR3 protein: CASGRGGTNTEAFF

J gene: TRBJ1-1
D gene: -
V gene: TRBV6-2/TRBV6-3
clone size: few
CDR3 DNA: TGTGCCAGCAGTTCCCCTAGCCAAACAGCCGTCACTGAAGCTTTCTTT
CDR3 protein: CASSSPSQTAVTEAFF

J gene: TRBJ2-1
D gene: -
V gene: TRBV27
clone size: -
CDR3 DNA: TGTGCCAGCAGGGGGCGGTATAATGAGCAGTTCTTC
CDR3 protein: CASRGRYNEQFF

J gene: TRBJ2-5
D gene: TRBD2
V gene: TRBV7-9
clone size: -
CDR3 DNA: TGTGCCAGTTTGGCGGCGGGAGTGGAGAAAGAGACCCAGTACTTC
CDR3 protein: CASLAAGVEKETQYF

J gene: TRBJ2-1
D gene: TRBD2
V gene: TRBV5-1
clone size: -
CDR3 DNA: TGCGCCAGCAGCCGACTAGCGGGAGTGGGGAATGAGCAGTTCTTC
CDR3 protein: CASSRLAGVGNEQFF

J gene: TRBJ1-3
D gene: -
V gene: TRBV5-6
clone size: -
CDR3 DNA: TGTGCCAGCAGGTCCATGGCAGGGCCCGGAAACACCATATATTTT
CDR3 protein: CASRSMAGPGNTIYF

J gene: TRBJ2-1
D gene: -
V gene: TRBV7-9
clone size: -
CDR3 DNA: TGTGCCAGCAGCTTGAGTGCCTACAATGAGCAGTTCTTC
CDR3 protein: CASSLSAYNEQFF

J gene: TRBJ1-1
D gene: -
V gene: TRBV3-1/TRBV3-2
clone size: -
CDR3 DNA: TGTGCCAGCGCCCCAGGGGTCGCGAGGTCTGAAGCTTTCTTT
CDR3 protein: CASAPGVARSEAFF

J gene: TRBJ2-6
D gene: -
V gene: TRBV30
clone size: few
CDR3 DNA: TGTGCCTGGAGCCGAGGGAGTCAGGGGGCCAACGTCCTGACTTTC
CDR3 protein: CAWSRGSQGANVLTF

J gene: TRBJ1-2
D gene: -
V gene: TRBV10-3
clone size: -
CDR3 DNA: TGTGCCATCAAGGCCGATGGCGGGGGCTACACCTTC
CDR3 protein: CAIKADGGGYTF

J gene: TRBJ2-1
D gene: TRBD2
V gene: TRBV5-1
clone size: -
CDR3 DNA: TGCGCCAGCAGCTCTGCGGGAGGCTACAATGAGCAGTTCTTC
CDR3 protein: CASSSAGGYNEQFF

J gene: TRBJ2-3
D gene: TRBD2
V gene: TRBV2
clone size: many
CDR3 DNA: TGTGCCAGCAGTGCGACTAGCGGATACACAGATACGCAGTATTTT
CDR3 protein: CASSATSGYTDTQYF

J gene: TRBJ1-2
D gene: -
V gene: TRBV18
clone size: -
CDR3 DNA: TGTGCCAGCTCACCGAATACCCCAACGGGGGGCCGCGGCAATGGCTACACCTTC
CDR3 protein: CASSPNTPTGGRGNGYTF

J gene: TRBJ1-3
D gene: -
V gene: TRBV7-9
clone size: -
CDR3 DNA: TGTGCCAGCAGCTTAGATTCCGGCAGCCGGGGCACCATATATTTT
CDR3 protein: CASSLDSGSRGTIYF

J gene: TRBJ2-4
D gene: TRBD2
V gene: TRBV2
clone size: -
CDR3 DNA: TGTGCCAGCAGTGAATTAGCGGGTGTGCCTTTAGCCAAAAACATTCAGTACTTC
CDR3 protein: CASSELAGVPLAKNIQYF

J gene: TRBJ2-7
D gene: -
V gene: TRBV28
clone size: few
CDR3 DNA: TGTGCCAGCAGCAGGGCTGGGTCCCTTCTTCTCGAGCAGTACTTC
CDR3 protein: CASSRAGSLLLEQYF

J gene: TRBJ1-2
D gene: TRBD1
V gene: TRBV18
clone size: -
CDR3 DNA: TGTGCCAGCTCACCGAACCGGGACAGTTATGGCTACACCTTC
CDR3 protein: CASSPNRDSYGYTF

J gene: TRBJ1-3
D gene: TRBD1
V gene: TRBV28
clone size: -
CDR3 DNA: TGTGCCAGCATTCCCCCTCCCCCAGGGGGCTCTGGAAACACCATATATTTT
CDR3 protein: CASIPPPPGGSGNTIYF

J gene: TRBJ2-6
D gene: TRBD1
V gene: TRBV10-3
clone size: -
CDR3 DNA: TGTGCCATCAGTGAGTCGATCTTCGGACAGGCTGGGGCCAACGTCCTGACTTTC
CDR3 protein: CAISESIFGQAGANVLTF

J gene: TRBJ1-6
D gene: TRBD1
V gene: TRBV4-1
clone size: few
CDR3 DNA: TGCGCCAGCAGCCAAGATCCCCACCGACAGGGTTATAATTCACCCCTCCACTTT
CDR3 protein: CASSQDPHRQGYNSPLHF